Each of the 15 T cell receptor beta chains below was sequenced from the same sample in a study of T-cell reconstitution after alpha-beta-depleted transplantation in children. Unique molecular identifiers were used in preparing the TCRbeta library. In TCRdb, the PCR reads were re-called with MiXCR into one record per CDR3 protein. The profile covers 150,000 to 200,000 distinct CDR3 sequences, with roughly 6% appearing a single time and 4.5% to 5.5% taken by the ten largest. The input for sequencing was PBMCs, taken before TCRalphabeta/CD19-depleted stem cell transplant. Every receptor here comes from a girl less than two years old with combined immunodeficiency, due to receive a stem cell transplant.

This clonotype came up many times. The gene calls are TRBV7-8 and TRBJ2-7, with TRBD2 identical over 8 bases. The trim removed 4 bases at V and 0 bases at J, leaving 11 bases unmatched. The CDR3 length is 17 residues. The V gene's germline CDR1 is SGHVS and CDR2 FQNEAQ. The CDR3 reads CASSSPAAGELSYEQYF. The CDR3 DNA reads TGTGCCAGCAGCTCGCCCGCAGCGGGAGAGCTCTCCTACGAGCAGTACTTC. Complete variable domain (other parts from reference TRBV7-8 and TRBJ2-7): GAGVSQSPRYKVAKRGQDVALRCDPISGHVSLFWYQQALGQGPEFLTYFQNEAQLDKSGLPSDRFFAERPEGSVSTLKIQRTQQEDSAVYLCASSSPAAGELSYEQYFGPGTRLTVT.

The chain combines TRBV24-1 with TRBJ2-2; no clear D gene. The CDR3 is made up of 15 amino acids. The V and J ends lost 0 bases and 10 bases respectively, with 14 bases between them. The V gene's germline CDR1 is KGHDR and CDR2 SFDVKD. The CDR3 sequence is CATSDLNSYPEELFF. CDR3 DNA: TGTGCCACCAGTGATTTGAACAGCTACCCGGAGGAGCTGTTTTTT.

At least ten counts were recorded for this clonotype. CDR3 DNA: TGTGCCAGCACCCCTACAAATCAGCCCCAGCATTTT. This encodes CASTPTNQPQHF. The chain has TRBV28 and TRBJ1-5; D gene uncertain. Trimming took off 7 bases at V and 4 bases at J, with 8 bases between the two ends. Germline V gene lookup returns CDR1 MDHEN and CDR2 SYDVKM. The CDR3 sequence is 12 residues long.

This clonotype was seen many times. The genes are TRBV12-3 or TRBV12-4 and TRBJ1-5; tentatively, D is TRBD1 (6 bases). The length of the CDR3 is 14 residues. V gave up 1 base and J gave up 5 bases, with 9 bases separating them. The CDR3 reads CASSLDRVYQPQHF. CDR3 DNA sequence: TGTGCCAGCAGTTTAGACAGGGTTTATCAGCCCCAGCATTTT.

This clonotype was picked up many times. This rearrangement joins TRBV7-9 to TRBJ1-1; no firm D call. CDR1 and CDR2 from the germline V gene are SEHNR and FQNEAQ (reference sequence). Trimming pared 2 bases from V and 1 base from J, leaving 8 bases between. The CDR3 is made up of 14 amino acids. In nucleotides, the CDR3 is TGTGCCAGCAGCTTACGGTACGCGAACACTGAAGCTTTCTTT. It is translated as CASSLRYANTEAFF.

The chain combines TRBV20-1 with TRBJ1-4; 12 bases are a match to TRBD1. Germline trimming cut 5 bases from V and 5 bases from J; bases unmatched to any gene: 6. Germline V lookup: CDR1 DFQATT, CDR2 SNEGSKA (reference sequence). The length of the CDR3 is 15 residues. The DNA of the CDR3 is TGCAGTGCTGGGGACAGGGGGCCGTTGAATGAAAAACTGTTTTTT. It translates to CSAGDRGPLNEKLFF.

This clonotype was seen ten or more times. The chain recombines TRBV4-3 with TRBJ1-1; no clear D. The V and J ends lost 1 base and 5 bases respectively, with 8 bases between them. Per germline, CDR1 LGHNA and CDR2 YSLEER. This CDR3 region has 13 residues. For the CDR3, the DNA is TGCGCCAGCAGCCAAGTGATAAGGACTGAAGCTTTCTTT. Translation gives CASSQVIRTEAFF.

This clonotype has ten or more counts. The J gene is TRBJ1-3, the V gene TRBV4-3; no clear D gene. Germline lookup yields CDR1 LGHNA and CDR2 YSLEER. The CDR3 consists of 17 residues. V was pared by 0 bases and J by 3 bases, with 15 bases between. CDR3 region: CASSQDPPLTHGNTIYF. The CDR3 DNA is TGCGCCAGCAGCCAAGATCCCCCCTTAACCCATGGAAACACCATATATTTT.

The chain recombines TRBV7-9 with TRBJ2-5; a possible D gene is TRBD2 (5 bases). Per germline, CDR1 SEHNR and CDR2 FQNEAQ (reference sequence). The CDR3 extends over 14 amino acids. V was clipped by 6 bases and J by 2 bases, with 13 bases between them. The CDR3 DNA is TGTGCCAGCAGTTCTAGTGGACTTCAAGAGACCCAGTACTTC. Protein: CASSSSGLQETQYF.

This clonotype has a count of ten or more. As DNA, the CDR3 is TGTGCCAGCAGTTTACTGGGATCACACACCGGGGAGCTGTTTTTT. Its protein product is CASSLLGSHTGELFF. The chain has TRBV6-2 or TRBV6-3 and TRBJ2-2; D is unresolved. Germline CDR1 is MNHEY and CDR2 is SVGEGT. Trimming pared 4 bases from V and 3 bases from J, leaving 12 bases between. The CDR3 consists of 15 residues.

This clonotype was observed many times. The chain couples TRBV5-1 to TRBJ2-7; 11 nucleotides match TRBD1. This CDR3 has 18 residues. Germline CDR1 reads SGHRS; CDR2 reads YFSETQ. The ends lost 0 bases at V and 9 bases at J; junction bases unmatched: 17. The CDR3 DNA follows: TGCGCCAGCAGCTTGGACTTTTCCGGGACAGGGGGACATCGAGGGCAGTACTTC. Its translation: CASSLDFSGTGGHRGQYF.

There are many counts of this clonotype. The rearrangement joins TRBV29-1 to TRBJ2-7; D may be TRBD2 (5 bases). With 4 bases removed from V and 2 bases from J, the gap between germline ends came to 18 bases. The length of the CDR3 is 15 residues. Germline V gene sequence: CDR1 SQVTM, CDR2 ANQGSEA. The chain's CDR3 is CSVVPPLSGTYEQYF. The CDR3 nucleotides are TGCAGCGTTGTGCCCCCCCTATCGGGAACCTACGAGCAGTACTTC.

This clonotype was seen ten or more times. The chain links TRBV7-4 to TRBJ2-7, with a tentative D call TRBD1 (5 bases). Trimming stripped 5 bases from V and 6 bases from J, with 11 bases between. The CDR3 contains 12 residues. CDR1 and CDR2 from the germline V gene are SGHVT and SQSDAQ. The CDR3, as DNA: TGTGCCAGCAGCAGGGGCAAGGGCGAGCAGTACTTC. It is translated as CASSRGKGEQYF.

This clonotype was detected only a few times. The chain recombines TRBV3-1 with TRBJ1-1, with a possible D match to TRBD1 (6 bases). The germline gives CDR1 LGHDT, CDR2 YNNKEL (reference sequence). V lost 2 bases, J lost 1 base, and 17 bases lay in between. This CDR3 has 17 residues. The CDR3 here is CASSQYKYREGNTEAFF. CDR3 DNA: TGTGCCAGCAGCCAATATAAATACAGGGAGGGGAACACTGAAGCTTTCTTT.

This clonotype was seen ten or more times. The rearrangement joins TRBV27 to TRBJ1-2, with 8 bases that match TRBD1. There are 14 residues in the CDR3. V was pared by 7 bases and J by 4 bases, with 8 bases of the junction left unmatched. Germline lookup yields CDR1 MNHEY and CDR2 SMNVEV (reference sequence). Here the CDR3 DNA reads TGTGCCAGCACCCGAGGACAGGGCCCCTATGGCTACACCTTC. This sequence encodes CASTRGQGPYGYTF.